This T cell receptor (beta chain) appears in the sequencing data of a study of T cells in Graves' hyperthyroidism and ophthalmopathy. At the level of the study: Sampling of peripheral blood happened at initial diagnosis, prior to any treatment. General study results and limits: A 13 V-J signature model discriminated ophthalmopathy versus stable hyperthyroidism.

Patients with uncontrolled infections, other autoimmune diseases, pregnancy or lactation were excluded. This sample holds PBMCs from under 11 ml fresh peripheral blood. There were TCR beta CDR3 regions amplified from RNA transcripts. An initial round of RT-PCR targeting the TCR CDR3 relied on the HTBI primer set. TCRdb used MiXCR to reprocess the multiplex PCR reads, holding one entry per CDR3 protein. The sample has 690,000 or so distinct CDR3 sequences; about 19% are singletons. The CDR3 is 17 amino acids. The germline CDR1 and CDR2 sequences are SGHDT and YYEEEE. Trimming shortened V by 4 bases and J by 0 bases, and 18 bases separated the two germline ends. A note on this clonotype: Its antigen is currently unknown.

The chain recombines TRBV5-6 with TRBJ2-3; tentatively, D is TRBD2 (7 bases). This TCR was sampled from a woman in her fifties or sixties with Graves' hyperthyroidism that later progressed to Graves' ophthalmopathy. Sequencing was performed on blood. CDR3 region: CASSKDVGGASTDTQYF. CDR3 in DNA: TGTGCCAGCAGCAAGGACGTAGGGGGGGCGAGCACAGATACGCAGTATTTT.